The 22 T cell receptor beta chains listed next were all sequenced from one sample in a study of blood T cells in healthy people across ages. Sample-barcoded 5' priming and a J-beta primer mix drove a second PCR of roughly 7 to 11 cycles. Each CDR3 protein is one row after TCRdb ran MiXCR on the 5' RACE reads. This table holds 600,000 or so distinct CDR3 sequences, approximately 30% found once. Sequenced: blood. The receptors were sampled from a woman of 80 years or more in good health.

There are many counts of this clonotype. The chain couples TRBV25-1 to TRBJ1-2; 10 nucleotides match TRBD1. Germline V gives CDR1 MGHDK, CDR2 SYGVNS. The CDR3 spans 16 residues. J gave up 7 bases and V 1 base, and 9 bases lay outside the gene matches. The CDR3 is CASSESSTGGYGGYTF. CDR3 DNA sequence: TGTGCCAGCAGTGAATCTTCGACAGGGGGCTATGGTGGCTACACCTTC.

In this sample, this clonotype turned up a few times. A clone one base away is much larger, so this may be a read error. This chain connects TRBV3-1 to TRBJ2-7; no clear D. This CDR3 is 16 amino acids long. V shed 1 base and J shed 7 bases, with 20 bases lying between them. CDR1 LGHDT and CDR2 YNNKEL come from the germline V gene (reference sequence). The CDR3 protein is CASSQVGGGSTNEQYF. CDR3 nucleotide sequence: TGTGCCAGCAGCCAAGTAGGCGGCGGCTCGACCAATGAGCAGTACTTC.

This clonotype has ten or more counts. The V gene is TRBV15, the J gene TRBJ2-3; 8 bases agree with TRBD1. The germline CDR1 and CDR2 sequences are LNHNV and YYDKDF (reference sequence). With 1 base clipped from V and 1 base from J, the junction kept 10 bases outside the gene matches. The CDR3 length is 18 residues. The CDR3 region has the DNA TGTGCCACCAGCAGAGCCTTTGGACAGGGAAATGGCACAGATACGCAGTATTTT. Translating gives CATSRAFGQGNGTDTQYF.

The chain combines TRBV12-3 or TRBV12-4 with TRBJ1-5, with a possible D match to TRBD1 (5 bases). The germline V and J ends were trimmed by 7 bases and 2 bases, with 12 bases remaining between them. The CDR3 spans 14 residues. CDR3 region: CASTPAGRNQPQHF. CDR3 nucleotides: TGTGCCAGCACCCCGGCGGGACGCAATCAGCCCCAGCATTTT.

V and J are TRBV30 and TRBJ1-1; D unresolved. The CDR3 is made up of 10 amino acids. Trimming shortened V by 1 base and J by 6 bases, and 3 bases separated the two germline ends. Germline assignment: CDR1 GTSNPN and CDR2 SVGIG (reference sequence). This CDR3 reads CAWSEAEAFF. CDR3 DNA sequence: TGTGCCTGGAGTGAGGCTGAAGCTTTCTTT.

This clonotype has ten or more counts. V gene TRBV20-1 combines with J gene TRBJ2-5; no definite D call. CDR3 length: 14 residues. The germline CDR1 and CDR2 sequences are DFQATT and SNEGSKA (reference sequence). Trimming removed 0 bases at V and 1 base at J, with 9 bases between. CDR3 region: CSARDPATQETQYF. CDR3 coding DNA: TGCAGTGCTAGAGACCCCGCGACCCAAGAGACCCAGTACTTC.

The genes are TRBV7-2 and TRBJ1-5, with D perhaps matching TRBD1 (5 bases). V was pared by 2 bases and J by 6 bases, with 8 bases between. The length of the CDR3 is 13 residues. Germline assignment: CDR1 SGHTA and CDR2 FQGNSA. The CDR3 here is CASSLPGLQPQHF. The CDR3 DNA sequence: TGTGCCAGCAGCTTACCGGGGCTTCAGCCCCAGCATTTT.

This clonotype was counted many times. The CDR3 sequence is CASSLRTGKVHF. The DNA for the CDR3 is TGTGCCAGCAGCTTAAGGACAGGCAAGGTCCACTTT. V gene TRBV7-2 combines with J gene TRBJ1-6, with TRBD1 matching 7 bases. CDR1 and CDR2 (germline): SGHTA, FQGNSA. CDR3 length equals 12 residues. V was pared by 2 bases and J by 17 bases, with 6 bases of the junction left unmatched.

This rearrangement joins TRBV5-1 to TRBJ1-1; D is undetermined. This CDR3 is 14 amino acids long. Germline V gives CDR1 SGHRS, CDR2 YFSETQ. Trimming cost V 3 bases and J 1 base, with 10 bases left between them. CDR3 bases: TGCGCCAGCAGCTGGTATTCGGGGAACACTGAAGCTTTCTTT. Encoded protein: CASSWYSGNTEAFF.

In its sample, this clonotype was seen many times. The chain combines TRBV12-3 or TRBV12-4 with TRBJ1-5; D is unresolved. The CDR3 is 13 amino acids. V lost 6 bases, J lost 1 base, and 7 bases lay in between. CDR3 coding DNA: TGTGCCAGCAGCTTAACCAGCAATCAGCCCCAGCATTTT. Translation gives CASSLTSNQPQHF.

V gene TRBV6-2 or TRBV6-3 combines with J gene TRBJ2-1, with D perhaps matching TRBD2 (6 bases). The J call may be in error: the DNA end matches TRBJ2-7 better. The germline gives CDR1 MNHEY, CDR2 SVGEGT. The CDR3 sequence is 17 residues long. Written as DNA, the CDR3 is TGTGCCAGCAGTTACCTTGACCGGGACTTAGGATCAAATGAGCAGTACTTC. Translated, it gives CASSYLDRDLGSNEQYF.

This clonotype has just a few counts. It may be a read error: a sequence one base away is much more abundant. In nucleotides, the CDR3 is TGCAGGGCTAGAGAAGGGTTCTACGAGCAGTACTTC. This translates into CRAREGFYEQYF. V and J are TRBV20-1 and TRBJ2-4; D unclear. TRBJ2-7 explains the end of the DNA better; the J call may be wrong. CDR3 length equals 12 residues. The germline gives CDR1 DFQATT, CDR2 SNEGSKA (reference sequence).

V usage is TRBV12-3 or TRBV12-4 and J usage is TRBJ2-7; maybe TRBD2 (6 bases). The CDR3 loop spans 14 amino acids. Trimming cost V 3 bases and J 0 bases, with 9 bases left between them. In nucleotides, the CDR3 is TGTGCCAGCAGTTTGGAGGGGACCTCCTACGAGCAGTACTTC. This encodes CASSLEGTSYEQYF.

This clonotype was seen more than once but under ten times. The chain carries TRBV20-1 and TRBJ1-1; D might be TRBD1 (5 bases). V was trimmed by 8 bases and J by 3 bases, leaving 16 bases between them. Germline-derived CDR1 and CDR2 are DFQATT and SNEGSKA (reference sequence). CDR3 length: 13 amino acids. The CDR3, as DNA: TGCAGTACGAGCCAGGGAGCTCACACTGAAGCTTTCTTT. Its protein product is CSTSQGAHTEAFF.

This sequence joins TRBV2 and TRBJ1-1; 8 bases match TRBD1. The V gene's germline CDR1 is SNHLY and CDR2 FYNNEI. J was trimmed by 10 bases and V by 1 base; bases with no gene match: 11. The CDR3 has 15 amino acids. CDR3 protein: CASSEDFGRGLVAFF. In nucleotides, the CDR3 is TGTGCCAGCAGTGAAGATTTCGGCAGGGGGCTTGTAGCTTTCTTT.

The sample holds many counts of this clonotype. CDR3 nucleotides: TGTGCCAGCAGTCACCCGGGGGGCCAATCCTATAATTCACCCCTCCACTTT. Encoded protein: CASSHPGGQSYNSPLHF. The rearrangement links TRBV6-5 to TRBJ1-6; possibly TRBD1 for D (6 bases). The germline V gene has CDR1 MNHEY and CDR2 SVGAGI. The CDR3 runs 17 residues. The ends were cut back, 5 bases at V and 1 base at J, with 15 bases in the middle.

The chain combines TRBV9 with TRBJ2-7, with D perhaps matching TRBD1 or TRBD2 (6 bases each). V was clipped by 0 bases and J by 4 bases, with 20 bases between them. The CDR3 contains 17 residues. CDR1 SGDLS and CDR2 YYNGEE come from the germline V gene. The CDR3 DNA sequence: TGTGCCAGCAGCGTAGGGGCCGGGCTCGGGGGCCTTTACGAGCAGTACTTC. Its translation is CASSVGAGLGGLYEQYF.

This clonotype was seen repeatedly, ten times or more. CDR3 sequence (DNA): TGCAGTGCCACGAGAGCGGTCCGGGACGAGCAGTACTTC. It encodes CSATRAVRDEQYF. The chain links TRBV20-1 to TRBJ2-7; tentatively, D is TRBD2 (5 bases). V dropped 6 bases and J dropped 5 bases, with 17 bases sitting between them. Germline V gives CDR1 DFQATT, CDR2 SNEGSKA (reference sequence). The CDR3 has 13 amino acids.

Ten or more counts support this clonotype. This chain uses TRBV9 with TRBJ2-5; 11 nucleotides agree with TRBD2. The CDR3 contains 16 residues. Germline trimming cut 2 bases from V and 3 bases from J; bases unmatched to any gene: 6. Germline loops: CDR1 SGDLS, CDR2 YYNGEE. The CDR3 region has the DNA TGTGCCAGCAGCGTTTCACTACTAGCGGGGGAAGAGACCCAGTACTTC. Encoded protein: CASSVSLLAGEETQYF.

This clonotype was seen ten or more times. The V call is TRBV7-2, the J call TRBJ2-7; D may be TRBD2 (7 bases). The germline gives CDR1 SGHTA, CDR2 FQGNSA. Trimming cost V 5 bases and J 6 bases, with 17 bases left between them. The CDR3 extends over 14 amino acids. For the CDR3, the DNA is TGTGCCAGCAGCCAAGGGGGGGGGCGTGGCGAGCAGTACTTC. Amino acid sequence: CASSQGGGRGEQYF.

This clonotype was counted between two and nine times. The V and J genes are TRBV7-2 and TRBJ2-1; TRBD1 is a possible D gene (6 bases). V was clipped by 1 base and J by 3 bases, with 10 bases between them. CDR1 is SGHTA, CDR2 FQGNSA, per germline. The CDR3 has 15 residues. The CDR3, as DNA: TGTGCCAGCAGCTTAGGGGACAATTACTACAATGAGCAGTTCTTC. It translates to CASSLGDNYYNEQFF.

In its sample, this clonotype was seen many times. The chain links TRBV7-2 to TRBJ2-1; D ambiguous. The CDR3 extends over 14 amino acids. In germline, CDR1 is SGHTA, CDR2 FQGNSA. V was cut by 4 bases and J by 0 bases, with 7 bases left in between. The CDR3 protein is CASSWQSSYNEQFF. In DNA form, the CDR3 reads TGTGCCAGCAGCTGGCAGAGCTCCTACAATGAGCAGTTCTTC. The full variable domain, with the rest looked up from reference TRBV7-2 and TRBJ2-1, is GAGVSQSPSNKVTEKGKDVELRCDPISGHTALYWYRQSLGQGLEFLIYFQGNSAPDKSGLPSDRFSAERTGGSVSTLTIQRTQQEDSAVYLCASSWQSSYNEQFFGPGTRLTVL.